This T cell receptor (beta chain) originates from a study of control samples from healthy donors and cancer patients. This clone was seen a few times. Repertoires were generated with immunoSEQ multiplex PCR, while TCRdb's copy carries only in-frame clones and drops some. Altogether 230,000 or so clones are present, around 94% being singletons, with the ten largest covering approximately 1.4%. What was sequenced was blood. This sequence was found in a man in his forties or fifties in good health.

In DNA, the CDR3 is TGCGCCAGCAGCTTTAGCGGGGGGGCCTACAATGAGCAGTTCTTC. Translated: CASSFSGGAYNEQFF. This chain links TRBV5-1 with TRBJ2-1, with 11 nucleotides matching TRBD2. This CDR3 spans 15 amino acids. V shed 2 bases, J shed 2 bases, and the junction held 0 bases outside the gene matches. CDR1 SGHRS and CDR2 YFSETQ come from the germline V gene.